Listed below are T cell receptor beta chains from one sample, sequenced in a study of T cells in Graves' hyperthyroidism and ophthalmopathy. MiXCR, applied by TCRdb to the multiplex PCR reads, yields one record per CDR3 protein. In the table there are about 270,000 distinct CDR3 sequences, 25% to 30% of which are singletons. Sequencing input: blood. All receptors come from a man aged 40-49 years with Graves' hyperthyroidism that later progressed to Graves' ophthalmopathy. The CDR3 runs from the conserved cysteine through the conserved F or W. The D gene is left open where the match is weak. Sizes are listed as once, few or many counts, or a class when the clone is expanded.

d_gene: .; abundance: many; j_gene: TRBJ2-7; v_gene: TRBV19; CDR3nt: TGTGCCAGTAGTCCCCGGGACGGAAACTACGAGCAGTACTTC; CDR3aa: CASSPRDGNYEQYF
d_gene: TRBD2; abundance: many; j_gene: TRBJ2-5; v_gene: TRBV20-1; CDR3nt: TGCAGTGCTAGAGAACAGGGACTAGCGGAAGAGACCCAGTACTTC; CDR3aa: CSAREQGLAEETQYF
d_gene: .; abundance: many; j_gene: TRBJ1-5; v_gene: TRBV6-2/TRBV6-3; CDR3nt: TGTGCCAGCAGCCGGACGGGTGAGAATCAGCCCCAGCATTTT; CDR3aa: CASSRTGENQPQHF
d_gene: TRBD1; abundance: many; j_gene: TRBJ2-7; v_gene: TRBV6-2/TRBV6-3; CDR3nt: TGTGCCAGCAGTTACTCGGGACAGGGGCCTCACTACGAGCAGTACTTC; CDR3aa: CASSYSGQGPHYEQYF
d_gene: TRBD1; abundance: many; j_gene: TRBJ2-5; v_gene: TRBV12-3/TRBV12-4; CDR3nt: TGTGCCAGCAGGGGGGACAGGGGTGAGGAGACCCAGTACTTC; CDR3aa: CASRGDRGEETQYF
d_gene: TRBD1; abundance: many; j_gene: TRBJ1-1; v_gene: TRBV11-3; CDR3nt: TGTGCCAGCAGCCCAGGAACCGACAGGGGACGAGAAGCTTTCTTT; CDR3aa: CASSPGTDRGREAFF
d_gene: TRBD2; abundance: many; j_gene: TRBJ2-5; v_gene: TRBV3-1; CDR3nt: TGTGCCAGCAGCCCGCCTAGCGGGAGTTTAGAGACCCAGTACTTC; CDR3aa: CASSPPSGSLETQYF
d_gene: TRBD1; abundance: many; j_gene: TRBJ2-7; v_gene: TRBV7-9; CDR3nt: TGTGCCAGCACCAAAGGACAGGGGGCGAGTGAGCAGTACTTC; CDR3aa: CASTKGQGASEQYF
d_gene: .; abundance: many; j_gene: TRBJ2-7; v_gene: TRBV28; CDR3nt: TGTGCCAGCAGTTTTCACACAGGGCTAGCCTACGAGCAGTACTTC; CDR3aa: CASSFHTGLAYEQYF
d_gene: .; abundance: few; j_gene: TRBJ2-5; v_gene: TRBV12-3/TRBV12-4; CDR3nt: TGTGCCAGCCAATCATATATGGGGGGTACAGAGACCCAGTACTTC; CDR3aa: CASQSYMGGTETQYF